This is a list of T cell receptor beta chains from one sample in a study of OX40 agonist ivuxolimab in advanced cancers. Sequencing was performed with immunoSEQ multiplex PCR; in TCRdb, only in-frame clones are kept and a portion is missing. This sample has some 95,000 clones; approximately 85% occur once, and the top ten carry around 4%. This sample comprised CD4+ or CD8+ T cells sorted from blood, obtained in a trial of the OX40 agonist ivuxolimab. Receptor source: an adult with an advanced solid tumor such as melanoma, head and neck, liver or kidney cancer. The CDR3 runs from the conserved cysteine through the conserved F or W. D genes are given only for firm matches.

V gene | D gene | CDR3 protein
TRBV12-5 | TRBD2 | CASGLVRGGEQFF
TRBV7-8 | NA | CASSPRREKLFF
TRBV19 | NA | CASSIPPYDEQFF
TRBV5-1 | NA | CASSEKQTDTQYF
TRBV6-5 | NA | CASSFGGHETQYF
TRBV14 | NA | CASSLLPSYNEQFF
TRBV15 | NA | CATSIGQANEKLFF
TRBV19 | NA | CASSISVENTEAFF
TRBV15 | TRBD2 | CATSRDFGGSSTYEQYF
TRBV7-3 | TRBD2 | CASSHVGASGRHEQFF
TRBV19 | TRBD1 | CASSLQGVGTDTQYF
TRBV7-2 | NA | CASGPDGSPYNEQFF
TRBV6-5 | NA | CASSYQLWETQYF
TRBV7-2 | NA | CASSSGRYDEQFF
TRBV18 | TRBD2 | CASSPPGGLTQIYEQYF
TRBV27 | NA | CASSPMWAEWGANVLTF
TRBV11-3 | TRBD1 | CASSKGQGFGEQFF
TRBV4-1 | NA | CASSQRTVVPEAFF
TRBV30 | TRBD2 | CAWSRLATTGELFF
TRBV11-2 | NA | CASSLIRGRTSYEQYF
TRBV19 | TRBD2 | CASTLAGGGNEQFF
TRBV11-3 | TRBD1 | CASSLGAGGLMDEQYF
TRBV2 | NA | CASRPVRIVQFF
TRBV11-3 | NA | CASSLRGAYEQYF
TRBV5-1 | NA | CASSPVGDGSSGANVLTF
TRBV7-9 | NA | CASSSGRGNIQYF
TRBV5-6 | NA | CASSSWQGTQYF
TRBV5-4 | NA | CASSLADTQYF
TRBV19 | NA | CASSPSWGPGELFF
TRBV6-5 | TRBD1 | CASSRQGFDTDTQYF
TRBV27 | NA | CASSLSEWGSYEQYF
TRBV4-3 | NA | CASSGAINSYNEQFF
TRBV19 | NA | CATVGGGGAGEQYF
TRBV5-1 | NA | CASSLRLTPIRTGELFF
TRBV19 | TRBD1 | CASSTGTVNQPQHF
TRBV5-1 | NA | CASSLMGGGPNEQFF
TRBV19 | NA | CATGTSSYEQYF
TRBV4-1 | NA | CASSQGLDYYSGANVLTF
TRBV5-1 | NA | CASSLVFKAEQFF
TRBV9 | NA | CASSVTPVTYTYEQYF
TRBV13 | NA | CASSLGLAKNIQYF
TRBV19 | TRBD2 | CASTPAGADTQYF
TRBV18 | NA | CASSPPGAEITDTQYF
TRBV7-2 | NA | CASSSAAFGAEAFF
TRBV14 | TRBD2 | CASSLGLGGTDTQYF
TRBV2 | NA | CASMDFITDTQYF
TRBV10-3 | NA | CATQEGARWSEAFF
TRBV6-5 | TRBD2 | CASSYQREGTDTQYF
TRBV9 | NA | CASGQSYNEQFF
TRBV19 | TRBD2 | CASSYGLAVEQFF
TRBV20-1 | TRBD1 | CSATQGVEQYF
TRBV27 | NA | CASSLGQNSYEQYF
TRBV7-9 | NA | CASSLAGLGTDTQYF
TRBV19 | TRBD1 | CASSIQSGTGYEQYF
TRBV27 | NA | CASRTADNYGYTF
TRBV5-4 | NA | CASSLESASPLHF
TRBV20-1 | NA | CSAEALGPQHF
TRBV19 | NA | CASSIGRQLMNTEAFF
TRBV2 | NA | CASSEGEQYF
TRBV13 | NA | CASSSPGLNTEAFF